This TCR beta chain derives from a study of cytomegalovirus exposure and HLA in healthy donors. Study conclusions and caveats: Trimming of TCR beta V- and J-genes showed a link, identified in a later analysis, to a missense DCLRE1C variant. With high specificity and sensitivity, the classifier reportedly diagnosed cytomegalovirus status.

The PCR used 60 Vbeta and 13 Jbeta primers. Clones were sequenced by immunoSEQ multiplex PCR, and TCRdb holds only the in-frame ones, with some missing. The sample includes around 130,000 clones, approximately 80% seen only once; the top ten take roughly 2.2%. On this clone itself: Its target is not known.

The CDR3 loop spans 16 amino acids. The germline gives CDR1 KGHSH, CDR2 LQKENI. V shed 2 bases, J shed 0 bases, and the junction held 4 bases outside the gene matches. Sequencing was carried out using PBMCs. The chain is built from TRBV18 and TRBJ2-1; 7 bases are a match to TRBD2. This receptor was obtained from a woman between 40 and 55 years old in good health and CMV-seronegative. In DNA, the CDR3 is TGTGCCAGCTCACCAAGCGGGGTTGGCTCCTACAATGAGCAGTTCTTC. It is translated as CASSPSGVGSYNEQFF.